The 3 T cell receptor beta chains reported below all come from one sample, sequenced in a study of B cell selection in AIRE deficiency. TCRdb's copy holds only in-frame clones and misses some; the assay was immunoSEQ multiplex PCR. Of about 21,000 clones listed, over 90% are singletons. Regulatory T cells were sorted as CD4+CD25hiCD127low/negative. The sequencing sample was made of Tregs sorted from PBMCs. The receptors here all came from a human donor with AIRE deficiency.

The rearrangement uses TRBV25-1 and TRBJ2-7; 7 bases line up with TRBD1. This CDR3 contains 12 residues. Germline values: CDR1 MGHDK, CDR2 SYGVNS. V was clipped by 4 bases and J by 13 bases; unmatched bases: 10. The CDR3 region is CASSGGQGDTYF. The CDR3 nucleotides read TGTGCCAGCAGTGGGGGGCAGGGGGACACCTACTTC.

The rearrangement joins TRBV4-3 to TRBJ2-1, with 10 bases lining up with TRBD2. The CDR3 contains 14 residues. CDR1 LGHNA and CDR2 YSLEER come from the germline V gene. Losses at the gene ends were 8 bases for V and 7 bases for J; bases not matched to a gene: 8. The CDR3 DNA is TGCGCCAGCCGAGCGGCTAGCGGGAGTAATGAGCAGTTCTTC. Translation gives CASRAASGSNEQFF.

This chain joins TRBV11-2 and TRBJ2-7, with TRBD1 identical over 7 bases. V gave up 5 bases and J gave up 6 bases; unmatched junction bases: 1. The CDR3 covers 11 residues. The V gene's germline CDR1 is SGHAT and CDR2 FQNNGV. In DNA form, the CDR3 reads TGTGCCAGCAGCAACAGGGGCGAGCAGTACTTC. It codes for CASSNRGEQYF.